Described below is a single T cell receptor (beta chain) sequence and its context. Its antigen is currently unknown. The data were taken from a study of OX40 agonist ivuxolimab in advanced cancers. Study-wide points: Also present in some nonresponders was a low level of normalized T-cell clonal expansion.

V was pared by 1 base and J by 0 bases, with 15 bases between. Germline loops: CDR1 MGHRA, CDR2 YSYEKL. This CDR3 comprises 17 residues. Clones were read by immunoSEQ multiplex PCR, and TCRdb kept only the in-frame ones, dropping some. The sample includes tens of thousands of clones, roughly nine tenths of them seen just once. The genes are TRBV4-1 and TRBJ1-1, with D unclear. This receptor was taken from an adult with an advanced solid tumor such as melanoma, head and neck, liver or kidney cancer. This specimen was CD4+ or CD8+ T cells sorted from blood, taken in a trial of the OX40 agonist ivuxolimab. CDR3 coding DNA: TGCGCCAGCAGCCAAGCTGGGATCGGGCGAATGAACACTGAAGCTTTCTTT. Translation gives CASSQAGIGRMNTEAFF.